The 8 T cell receptor beta chains given below trace back to one sample, sequenced in a study of T cell repertoires in aging, cancer and after chemotherapy. A mixed TRB-A/B primer pool amplified rearranged TRB by multiplex touch-down PCR. TCRdb analysed the multiplex PCR reads with MiXCR anew, one entry per CDR3 protein. The data hold about 1,000 distinct CDR3 sequences, with 30% observed a single time. The template was genomic DNA from peripheral blood, not RNA. Sequencing used blood. The source of these receptors is a human donor with a solid tumor.

The J gene is TRBJ1-5, the V gene TRBV20-1; 8 bases map to TRBD1. The CDR3 spans 16 residues. Germline V lookup: CDR1 DFQATT, CDR2 SNEGSKA (reference sequence). Germline trimming cut 5 bases from V and 1 base from J; bases unmatched to any gene: 10. The CDR3 nucleotides are TGCAGTGCTGCGTCCACCAGGGACAGGAGCAATCAGCCCCAGCATTTT. Translation: CSAASTRDRSNQPQHF.

By share of the sample, this clonotype is large. The V call is TRBV30, the J call TRBJ1-3; tentative D call: TRBD1 (5 bases). Germline loops: CDR1 GTSNPN, CDR2 SVGIG (reference sequence). Between the trimmed V and J ends, which lost 0 bases and 6 bases, there was a span of 15 bases. There are 15 residues in the CDR3. The CDR3 here is CAWSVPGGTLNTIYF. CDR3 in DNA: TGTGCCTGGAGTGTACCCGGTGGGACCTTAAACACCATATATTTT.

The chain employs TRBV18 and TRBJ2-5; D is unresolved. The CDR3 has 14 amino acids. The V end lost 3 bases, the J end lost 4 bases, and 12 bases lay between the germline ends. Germline-derived CDR1 and CDR2 are KGHSH and LQKENI. The CDR3 bases are TGTGCCAGCTCACCTACAGCTGTGGTAGAGACCCAGTACTTC. As protein: CASSPTAVVETQYF.

This clonotype is judged medium-sized (0.01 to 0.1%). This rearrangement joins TRBV12-3 or TRBV12-4 to TRBJ2-1; 13 bases agree with TRBD2. After removal of 6 bases from V and 10 bases from J, the junction contained 3 bases not matched to a gene. This CDR3 contains 13 residues. CDR3 sequence reads: CASSGLAGEEQFF. For the CDR3, the DNA is TGTGCCAGCAGCGGACTAGCGGGAGAGGAGCAGTTCTTC.

This clonotype is large within its sample. The chain combines TRBV19 with TRBJ1-2; D is possibly TRBD1 (5 bases). Germline values: CDR1 LNHDA, CDR2 SQIVND (reference sequence). The CDR3 runs 15 residues. The V and J ends lost 2 bases and 0 bases respectively, with 10 bases between them. The CDR3 sequence: CASSISSGANYGYTF. CDR3 DNA sequence: TGTGCCAGTAGTATATCGTCGGGGGCTAACTATGGCTACACCTTC.

In its sample, this clonotype is large. The chain is built from TRBV7-9 and TRBJ2-2, with D perhaps matching TRBD1 or TRBD2 (5 bases each). V gave up 1 base and J gave up 5 bases, with 14 bases separating them. CDR3 length: 16 residues. Germline V gene data show CDR1 as SEHNR and CDR2 as FQNEAQ (reference sequence). DNA for the CDR3: TGTGCCAGCAGCTTAGGATGGGGACGGCGTACCGGGGAGCTGTTTTTT. Translating it yields CASSLGWGRRTGELFF.

Judged by abundance, this clonotype is medium-sized (0.01 to 0.1%). This rearrangement joins TRBV7-6 to TRBJ1-1; the D is unclear. The CDR3 consists of 15 residues. The germline V gene encodes CDR1 SGHVS and CDR2 FNYEAQ. The germline V and J ends were trimmed by 1 base and 1 base, with 10 bases remaining between them. The CDR3 DNA reads as TGTGCCAGCAGCTTAGATATTAGTGGGAACACTGAAGCTTTCTTT. It yields the protein CASSLDISGNTEAFF.

The chain links TRBV6-5 to TRBJ2-7; 9 bases map to TRBD1. Per germline, CDR1 MNHEY and CDR2 SVGAGI. The CDR3 contains 14 residues. The J segment lost 6 bases and the V segment lost 6 bases, leaving 9 bases of the junction unmatched. For the CDR3, the DNA is TGTGCCAGCAGCATGCCGGGACAGGGTAGCGAGCAGTACTTC. Encoded protein: CASSMPGQGSEQYF.